This T cell receptor (beta chain) was sequenced during a study of blood T cell repertoires in COVID-19. Per the authors' pipeline: Amplification from reference gene primers served as the basis for estimated nucleated cell counts. Repertoires were generated with immunoSEQ multiplex PCR, while TCRdb's copy carries only in-frame clones and drops some. V, J and clone size are those of that table, while D and trimming were read from the DNA. The repertoire includes some 78,000 clones, roughly 85% of them detected once, and 25% to 35% sits in the top ten. Germline lookup yields CDR1 SQVTM and CDR2 ANQGSEA. V was shortened by 4 bases and J by 1 base, with 13 bases between the two germline ends. This CDR3 contains 14 residues.

The receptor was derived from a man aged 50 to 59 with active or convalescent COVID-19. Sequenced material: peripheral blood. The chain carries TRBV29-1 and TRBJ2-5; D may be TRBD2 (7 bases). The CDR3 is CSVGEGGTQETQYF. The CDR3 bases are TGCAGCGTTGGAGAGGGGGGGACCCAAGAGACCCAGTACTTC.